This T cell receptor beta chain was sequenced in a study of neurological immune-mediated disorders. Broader study findings: No CDR3 amino acid sequences were shared by expanded clones across subjects, suggesting private repertoires in all groups.

Points on this clonotype: What it recognizes is unknown.

The CDR3 totals 19 residues. A blood bank in Maryland, USA, provided the volunteers who served as healthy controls. The cells used in sorted libraries, CD4+ or CD8+ T cells, numbered roughly 910,000. The cDNA was synthesized by means of template-switch 5'RACE, which was carried out with 10-nucleotide random UMIs. TCRdb recomputed calls from the 5' RACE reads with MiXCR, one row per CDR3 protein. The repertoire holds some 15,000 distinct CDR3 sequences, with 5.5% to 7% as singletons. The chain combines TRBV12-2 with TRBJ1-2; TRBD1 is taken as the D call from the table, unchecked against the DNA. TRBV12-2 is shown as a pseudogene. The TCR sequence derives from a woman aged 40 to 55 in good health. Sequencing was done on a sample of CD8+ T cells from blood. CDR3 nucleotide sequence: TGTGCAAGTCGCTTACGACCCTCCGGGACAGGCCATACGTGGTATGGCTACACCTTC. It translates to CASRLRPSGTGHTWYGYTF.